A selection of T cell receptor beta chains follows, all from one sample in a study of blood T cell repertoires in COVID-19. The assay was immunoSEQ multiplex PCR, and TCRdb's table has in-frame clones only and misses some. The data contain fewer than 450,000 clones, almost 90% of them seen just once; the ten biggest clones take up 6% to 8%. Sample: peripheral blood. Every receptor here comes from an older woman with COVID-19, enrolled during active disease. The CDR3 runs from the conserved cysteine through the conserved F or W. A D gene is named only where the DNA matches it firmly.

v_gene,len,j_gene,d_gene,CDR3nt,CDR3aa
TRBV7-9,16,TRBJ1-2,NA,TGTGCCAGCAGCTTAGGTGGGGGCTCGTCTAACTATGGCTACACCTTC,CASSLGGGSSNYGYTF
TRBV9,15,TRBJ2-3,NA,TGTGCCAGCAGCGGGCGGGCAGTTGAAGCCGATACGCAGTATTTT,CASSGRAVEADTQYF
TRBV4-3,12,TRBJ1-4,NA,TGCGCCAGCAGCACTCAGACGGGAAAACTGTTTTTT,CASSTQTGKLFF
TRBV2,14,TRBJ1-5,NA,TGTGCCAGCAGACAAGGGCAGGGCTCTCAGCCCCAGCATTTT,CASRQGQGSQPQHF
TRBV19,12,TRBJ2-3,NA,TGTGCCAGTAGTACCCGGGTAGATACGCAGTATTTT,CASSTRVDTQYF
TRBV12-3/TRBV12-4,12,TRBJ1-2,TRBD1,TGTGCCAGCAGCCAGGGGGAAAATGGCTACACCTTC,CASSQGENGYTF
TRBV7-3,15,TRBJ2-5,TRBD2,TGTGCCAGCAGCTTCAGCGGGGGCCTTCAAGAGACCCAGTACTTC,CASSFSGGLQETQYF
TRBV2,15,TRBJ2-2,TRBD2,TGTGCCAGCAGTGTGGGCCTAGCGGAGGTCGGGGAGCTGTTTTTT,CASSVGLAEVGELFF
TRBV11-2,14,TRBJ2-1,NA,TGTGCCAGCAGCCAGATGGGCGCCGTCAATGAGCAGTTCTTC,CASSQMGAVNEQFF
TRBV12-3/TRBV12-4,12,TRBJ2-7,NA,TGTGCCAGCAGTTTCCAGTTCTACGAGCAGTACTTC,CASSFQFYEQYF
TRBV4-1,15,TRBJ2-7,NA,TGCGCCAGCAGCCTACTCGACAGTTCCGCCTACGAGCAGTACTTC,CASSLLDSSAYEQYF
TRBV5-1,15,TRBJ2-1,TRBD1,TGCGCCAGCAGCGACGGACAGGGTATAGGGAATGAGCAGTTCTTC,CASSDGQGIGNEQFF